This T cell receptor beta chain was sequenced during a study of regulatory T cells in long-lasting Graves disease. Background on the study: New Graves' disease cases had less than 3 months of antithyroid drugs. General study points: Patients with persistent disease showed a bias toward TRBV28, TRBJ1-2 and TRBJ2-5.

The length of the CDR3 is 19 residues. Germline CDR1 is SEHNR and CDR2 is FQNEAQ (reference sequence). Germline trimming cut 0 bases from V and 3 bases from J; bases unmatched to any gene: 11. Specified time point: newly diagnosed GD, antithyroid drugs for less than 3 months. There was RNA extracted from PBMCs, and the TCR library was made from it. Combining iRepertoire HTBI primers with Arm-PCR of CDR3 regions, the authors built TCR beta libraries. TCRdb re-called the multiplex PCR reads through MiXCR, storing one row per CDR3 protein. The sample includes about 520,000 distinct CDR3 sequences, 12% of them seen just once. This clonotype was seen ten or more times. Its antigen is currently unknown. The same data also contributed to another study, on T cells in Graves' hyperthyroidism and ophthalmopathy.

The material sequenced was peripheral blood mononuclear cells (PBMCs), taken at new diagnosis, from a patient treated with antithyroid drugs. The clonotype comes from a woman aged 25 to 45 with Graves disease. V is TRBV7-9 and J is TRBJ2-2; TRBD2 matches 9 bases. CDR3 nucleotide sequence: TGTGCCAGCAGCTTAGCAACCCAGGGCGGGAGGGCCCACACCGGGGAGCTGTTTTTT. This sequence encodes CASSLATQGGRAHTGELFF. The full variable domain, its missing parts supplied by reference TRBV7-9 and TRBJ2-2, is DTGVSQNPRHKITKRGQNVTFRCDPISEHNRLYWYRQTLGQGPEFLTYFQNEAQLEKSRLLSDRFSAERPKGSFSTLEIQRTEQGDSAMYLCASSLATQGGRAHTGELFFGEGSRLTVL.